This T cell receptor (beta chain) was identified during a study of blood T cell repertoires in COVID-19. At the level of the study: The analysed material was cDNA or gDNA that came from T cells, B-cell-depleted T cells, or PBMCs.

Authors' analysis steps: How many nucleated cells were present was estimated from reference gene primer amplification. Produced via immunoSEQ multiplex PCR; TCRdb's table is partial and in-frame only. Clonal size and the V and J genes are those of that table, whereas D and trimming came from the DNA. The repertoire holds roughly 130,000 clones, with about four fifths as singletons. V gave up 0 bases and J gave up 7 bases, with 14 bases separating them. The CDR3 sequence is 15 residues long. CDR1 is KGHDR, CDR2 SFDVKD, per germline. The receptor was derived from a woman of 80 years or more with acute or convalescent COVID-19. The V call is TRBV24-1, the J call TRBJ2-5, with a tentative D call TRBD1 (5 bases). Sample: peripheral blood. CDR3 DNA sequence: TGTGCCACCAGTGATTTGGGGATGGGGCCCTGGACCCAGTACTTC. Translation: CATSDLGMGPWTQYF.